This T cell receptor beta chain was sequenced for a study of shared clonotypes between healthy human individuals. Germline V lookup: CDR1 LNHDA, CDR2 SQIVND (reference sequence). V lost 3 bases, J lost 6 bases, and 9 bases lay in between. The CDR3 contains 12 residues. Concerning this clone: No antigen is known for it.

Sequenced by immunoSEQ multiplex PCR; TCRdb stores in-frame clones only, minus some. The repertoire holds over a million clones, about four fifths seen once, with roughly 0.61% in the top ten. Points from the study as a whole: Rarefaction indicated that sorted-subset sequencing remained incomplete although depth was large.

Into CD45RA+ naive and CD45RA-negative memory subsets, the CD4+ cells were split. The rearrangement links TRBV19 to TRBJ2-7; D is perhaps TRBD1 (5 bases). The sequencing sample was made of memory CD4+ T cells from PBMCs. Noted subset: CD45RA-negative fraction. The sequence was collected from a man younger than 30 in good health. Some clones in this sample may be carry-over from other donors' samples. CDR3 DNA: TGTGCCAGTAGTATGACAAGGGGCGAGCAGTACTTC. Residues: CASSMTRGEQYF.